This T cell receptor (beta chain) was profiled in a study of CD8+ T cells in alopecia areata. Study summary: Female C3H/HeJ mice aged roughly 6-11 weeks received skin from approximately 6-12-month-old C3H/HeJ donors with spontaneous alopecia.

Only a few counts were recorded for this clone. The listed genes are named as in mouse. The read stops 4 residues short of the end of the CDR3; the missing end is completed from the germline J gene. The sequencing template was cDNA reverse transcribed from extracted RNA. Measured with immunoSEQ multiplex PCR; TCRdb has only the in-frame clones, and not every one. The sample presents 90,000 to 130,000 clones, none singletons. CDR1 and CDR2 from the germline V gene are MNHDT and YYDKIL. The V end was cut by 6 bases, the J end by 0 bases, with 11 bases between. There are 14 residues in the CDR3. V and J are TRBV17 and TRBJ1-2; TRBD1 might be the D (6 bases). Sample: lesional skin. This receptor was taken from a C3H/HeJ mouse with alopecia areata. MHC haplotype: H2-k. CDR3 DNA (partial): TGTGCTAGCAGCCCCAGGGGTGCAAACTCC. Protein product: CASSPRGANS. The CDR3 in its entirety is CASSPRGANSDYTF. The complete variable domain, with remaining parts taken from reference TRBV17 and TRBJ1-2, reads DTTVKQNPRYKLARVGKPVNLICSQTMNHDTMYWYQKKPNQAPKLLLFYYDKILNREADTFEKFQSSRPNNSFCSLYIGSAGLEYSAMYLCASSPRGANSDYTFGSGTRLLVI.